This entry features one TCR beta chain sequence. Its antigen is not yet known. Base qualities are not recorded, but no much larger clone differs from it by a single base. The data were taken from a study of T cells after somatic rescue of genetic block (dated by TCRdb to about 2020). Context from the whole study: What the study looked at was long-term robustness, specifically in a T-cell system that came about through somatic rescue of a genetic block in T-cell development.

The receptor library was made with the immunoSEQ multiplex PCR assay. TCRdb limited this immuneACCESS table to in-frame rearrangements with V and J called. A share of clones is missing; checked studies link under half to unresolved V genes, and the rest is unexplained. The sample yields over 95,000 clones; 75% to 95% were counted once. The ten largest account for roughly 1.4% of the sample. Inclusive of the bounding cysteine and phenylalanine, the CDR3 is 17 residues long. Kept here is only the CDR3 DNA, which spans 51 bases and is read in frame from base 1. V loses 4 bases at its end and J loses 0 bases; junction bases beyond the gene matches: 7. In the germline V gene, CDR1 corresponds to MDHEN and CDR2 to SYDVKM.

The specimen sequenced was peripheral blood mononuclear cells (PBMCs). This clonotype originated in a woman under 30. This chain is built from TRBV28 and TRBJ2-1; 9 bases in the middle match TRBD2. The CDR3 amino acid sequence is: CASSSSKRGASYNEQFF. Read as DNA, the sequence is TGTGCCAGCAGTTCCTCAAAGCGGGGGGCCTCCTACAATGAGCAGTTCTTC.